This TCR beta chain emerged from a study of blood T cell repertoires in COVID-19. Per the original data handling: Reference gene primer amplification gave estimated nucleated cell counts. TCRdb's copy holds only in-frame clones and misses some; the assay was immunoSEQ multiplex PCR. V and J calls and clone size follow that table, whereas D and trimming were derived from the DNA. The sample comprises hundreds of thousands of clones, around 90% of which are singletons, and 1% to 1.5% rests with the top ten. The sequencing sample was made of peripheral blood. The receptor was derived from a man between 65 and 85 years old with acute or convalescent COVID-19.

The CDR3 nucleotides read TGTGCCAGCAGCTTGCGGCAGGGGGTAGAGTATGGCTACACCTTC. This encodes CASSLRQGVEYGYTF. The V gene is TRBV5-5, the J gene TRBJ1-2, with 7 bases aligning to TRBD1. V lost 1 base, J lost 5 bases, and 8 bases stayed unmatched. The CDR3 has 15 amino acids. Per the germline V gene, CDR1 is SGHKS and CDR2 is YYEKEE (reference sequence).